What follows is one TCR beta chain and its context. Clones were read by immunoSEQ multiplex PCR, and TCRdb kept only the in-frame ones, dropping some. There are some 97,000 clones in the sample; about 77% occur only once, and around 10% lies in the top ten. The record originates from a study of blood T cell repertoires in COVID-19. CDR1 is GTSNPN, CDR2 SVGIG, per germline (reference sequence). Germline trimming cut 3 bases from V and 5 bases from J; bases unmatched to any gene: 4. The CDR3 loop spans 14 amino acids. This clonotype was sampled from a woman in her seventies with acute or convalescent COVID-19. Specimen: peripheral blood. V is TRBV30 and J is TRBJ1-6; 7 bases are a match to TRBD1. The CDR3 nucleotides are TGTGCCTGGAGCTCGGGACAGAATAATTCACCCCTCCACTTT. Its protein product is CAWSSGQNNSPLHF. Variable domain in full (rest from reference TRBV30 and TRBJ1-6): SQTIHQWPATLVQPVGSPLSLECTVEGTSNPNLYWYRQAAGRGLQLLFYSVGIGQISSEVPQNLSASRPQDRQFILSSKKLLLSDSGFYLCAWSSGQNNSPLHFGNGTRLTVT.